The 31 T cell receptor beta chains listed next were all sequenced from one sample in a study of response to subunit inactivated influenza vaccine. In TCRdb, the RT-PCR reads were re-called with MiXCR into one record per CDR3 protein. The table lists 450,000 to 550,000 distinct CDR3 sequences, over 25% of them singletons. The sequencing used CD4+ T cells sorted from PBMCs, collected 5 to 6 days after vaccination. The receptors originated from a man aged 50 to 59 who received an inactivated influenza vaccine.

The rearrangement links TRBV12-3 or TRBV12-4 to TRBJ2-7; 10 bases match TRBD2. V lost 4 bases to trimming and J lost 4 bases; unmatched junction nucleotides: 4. CDR3 length equals 14 residues. CDR3 loop: CASSWTSGPYEQYF. The CDR3 bases are TGTGCCAGCAGTTGGACTAGCGGACCATACGAGCAGTACTTC.

The chain employs TRBV25-1 and TRBJ1-5; no definite D call. Trimming took 6 bases from V and 2 from J, leaving 5 bases between them. The CDR3 length is 12 residues. CDR1 is MGHDK and CDR2 is SYGVNS in the germline V gene. CDR3 sequence: CASRRGNQPQHF. The CDR3 DNA follows: TGTGCCAGCAGACGGGGCAATCAGCCCCAGCATTTT. Filled out from reference TRBV25-1 and TRBJ1-5, the complete variable domain reads EADIYQTPRYLVIGTGKKITLECSQTMGHDKMYWYQQDPGMELHLIHYSYGVNSTEKGDLSSESTVSRIRTEHFPLTLESARPSHTSQYLCASRRGNQPQHFGDGTRLSIL.

This chain joins TRBV20-1 and TRBJ1-5, with TRBD1 as a possible D gene (5 bases). Between the trimmed V and J ends, which lost 6 bases and 3 bases, there was a span of 12 bases. This CDR3 contains 13 residues. Looked up from germline, CDR1 is DFQATT and CDR2 is SNEGSKA (reference sequence). The CDR3 here is CSALDIDNQPQHF. As DNA, the CDR3 is TGCAGTGCACTGGACATTGACAATCAGCCCCAGCATTTT.

The CDR3 DNA sequence: TGCAGCGTTGAAGGTGACAGTTCCTATGGCTACACCTTC. Translating it yields CSVEGDSSYGYTF. The J gene is TRBJ1-2, the V gene TRBV29-1; possibly TRBD1 for D (5 bases). Trimming removed 1 base at V and 4 bases at J, with 10 bases between. The CDR3 spans 13 residues. CDR1 and CDR2 (germline): SQVTM, ANQGSEA.

A few counts support this clonotype. The J gene is TRBJ2-7, the V gene TRBV7-2; 7 nucleotides line up with TRBD2. V trimming: 1 base; J trimming: 12 bases; junction bases outside the gene matches: 9. The length of the CDR3 is 13 residues. Germline V CDR1 and CDR2: SGHTA, FQGNSA. The CDR3 nucleotides read TGTGCCAGCAGCTTAGAAGTGGCGGGAGAGATGTACTTC. Translation: CASSLEVAGEMYF.

The chain links TRBV12-3 or TRBV12-4 to TRBJ2-1, with a possible D match to TRBD2 (6 bases). Deletions cut 6 bases from V and 8 bases from J, with 14 bases between. The CDR3 has 13 amino acids. CDR3 sequence reads: CASRTGGPYEQFF. DNA of the CDR3: TGTGCCAGCAGAACCGGAGGGCCCTATGAGCAGTTCTTC.

This clonotype was observed a few times. The chain employs TRBV12-3 or TRBV12-4 and TRBJ2-3, with 7 bases matching TRBD2. Germline trimming cut 6 bases from V and 4 bases from J; bases unmatched to any gene: 16. The CDR3 spans 17 residues. The CDR3 loop is CASRIGHLGLIPDTQYF. In DNA form, the CDR3 reads TGTGCCAGCAGGATCGGGCATCTGGGACTAATCCCAGATACGCAGTATTTT.

This chain connects TRBV20-1 to TRBJ1-2; D gene unclear. The V and J ends lost 3 bases and 3 bases respectively, with 11 bases between them. The CDR3 length is 13 residues. The V gene's germline CDR1 is DFQATT and CDR2 SNEGSKA (reference sequence). CDR3 sequence reads: CSASKGRDYGYTF. CDR3 DNA sequence: TGCAGTGCTAGTAAGGGAAGGGACTATGGCTACACCTTC.

On this clonotype itself: This sequence is one base from a far larger clone and is likely a read error. The chain joins TRBV12-3 or TRBV12-4 to TRBJ2-1, with no clear D. There are 12 residues in the CDR3. Between the trimmed V and J ends, which lost 3 bases and 2 bases, there was a span of 2 bases. The CDR3 region is CASSFPYNEQFF. In nucleotides, the CDR3 is TGTGCCAGCAGTTTCCCCTACAATGAGCAGTTCTTC.

The rearrangement uses TRBV7-2 and TRBJ2-5; D not resolved. Per the germline V gene, CDR1 is SGHTA and CDR2 is FQGNSA. The germline V and J ends were trimmed by 1 base and 3 bases, with 9 bases remaining between them. This CDR3 has 14 amino acids. This chain's CDR3 is CASSLVYRKETQYF. DNA for the CDR3: TGTGCCAGCAGCTTAGTATACAGAAAAGAGACCCAGTACTTC.

This clonotype was counted between two and nine times. The chain has TRBV5-1 and TRBJ1-2; D is ambiguous. Germline V gives CDR1 SGHRS, CDR2 YFSETQ. The CDR3 totals 15 residues. V was cut by 5 bases and J by 0 bases, with 14 bases left in between. CDR3 sequence: CASRQDAGANYGYTF. The CDR3 DNA follows: TGCGCCAGCAGACAAGACGCAGGAGCTAACTATGGCTACACCTTC. Full variable domain (remainder filled in from reference TRBV5-1 and TRBJ1-2): KAGVTQTPRYLIKTRGQQVTLSCSPISGHRSVSWYQQTPGQGLQFLFEYFSETQRNKGNFPGRFSGRQFSNSRSEMNVSTLELGDSALYLCASRQDAGANYGYTFGSGTRLTVV.

This clonotype turned up a few times. The chain uses TRBV20-1 and TRBJ2-1; maybe TRBD2 (5 bases). Trimming took 6 bases from V and 6 from J, leaving 18 bases between them. Germline V gene sequence: CDR1 DFQATT, CDR2 SNEGSKA (reference sequence). The CDR3 has 14 residues. CDR3: CSATTVEGVNEQFF. Written as DNA, the CDR3 is TGCAGTGCCACTACGGTCGAGGGAGTCAATGAGCAGTTCTTC.

This sequence joins TRBV7-9 and TRBJ2-2, with TRBD1 as a possible D gene (5 bases). Germline lookup yields CDR1 SEHNR and CDR2 FQNEAQ (reference sequence). Trimming removed 1 base from V and 7 bases from J, with 10 bases in between. This CDR3 has 14 amino acids. The CDR3 DNA is TGTGCCAGCAGCTTAGAGCGACAGTTCGGGGAGCTGTTTTTT. Translating it yields CASSLERQFGELFF.

This clonotype was seen only a few times. CDR3 amino acids: CASSSQAGRSYNEQFF. For the CDR3, the DNA is TGTGCCAGCAGCTCCCAAGCGGGACGCTCCTACAATGAGCAGTTCTTC. V usage is TRBV5-6 and J usage is TRBJ2-1, with TRBD2 identical over 7 bases. This CDR3 comprises 16 residues. Trimming removed 3 bases from V and 0 bases from J; junction bases left unmatched: 6. The germline CDR1 and CDR2 sequences are SGHDT and YYEEEE.

The chain couples TRBV21-1 to TRBJ2-7; TRBD1, the table's D call, lacks a check against the DNA. TRBV21-1 has pseudogene status. CDR3 length: 15 residues. The CDR3 DNA sequence: TGTGCCAGCAGCTCCCAGAGGGACAGGAACTACGAGCAGTACTTC. Its protein product is CASSSQRDRNYEQYF.

This clonotype occurred a few times. V gene TRBV12-3 or TRBV12-4 combines with J gene TRBJ1-1; 7 bases fit TRBD1. Trimming removed 7 bases from V and 0 bases from J; junction bases left unmatched: 8. The CDR3 contains 15 residues. The CDR3 bases are TGTGCCAGCACCCTGGGACAGCTTATGAACACTGAAGCTTTCTTT. Translation: CASTLGQLMNTEAFF.

The chain carries TRBV5-1 and TRBJ2-1; TRBD1 is a possible D gene (6 bases). The CDR3 sequence is 16 residues long. Germline CDR1 SGHRS, CDR2 YFSETQ. Trimming took off 2 bases at V and 3 bases at J, with 15 bases between the two ends. This CDR3 reads CASSLGQQTLYNEQFF. CDR3 nucleotides: TGCGCCAGCAGCTTAGGACAGCAAACCCTCTACAATGAGCAGTTCTTC.

The CDR3 loop reads CSARPGTTNNEQFF. The CDR3 nucleotides read TGCAGTGCTAGACCGGGGACTACCAACAATGAGCAGTTCTTC. This chain joins TRBV20-1 and TRBJ2-1; 7 nucleotides line up with TRBD2. Germline CDR1 DFQATT, CDR2 SNEGSKA (reference sequence). This CDR3 is built from 14 residues. The trim removed 2 bases at V and 5 bases at J, leaving 6 bases unmatched.

This sequence joins TRBV2 and TRBJ2-5, with TRBD1 matching 10 bases. The junction had 3 bases not matched to a gene; V was cut back by 5 bases and J by 12 bases. CDR3 size: 11 residues. Germline V gene data show CDR1 as SNHLY and CDR2 as FYNNEI. The CDR3 region is CASSPGQGEYF. CDR3 in DNA: TGTGCCAGCAGTCCCGGACAGGGGGAGTACTTC.

This clonotype was seen repeatedly, ten times or more. V usage is TRBV27 and J usage is TRBJ1-4; D is perhaps TRBD1 (5 bases). Germline CDR1 and CDR2: MNHEY and SMNVEV (reference sequence). The ends were cut back, 5 bases at V and 7 bases at J, with 14 bases in the middle. This CDR3 contains 14 residues. Here the CDR3 DNA reads TGTGCCAGCAGTCTCGGGACCCAAGGTGAAAAACTGTTTTTT. Translated, it gives CASSLGTQGEKLFF.

This clonotype was detected only a few times. The gene calls are TRBV7-9 and TRBJ2-1, with D perhaps matching TRBD1 (5 bases). The CDR3 spans 13 residues. Germline lookup yields CDR1 SEHNR and CDR2 FQNEAQ (reference sequence). Trimming removed 5 bases at V and 6 bases at J, with 11 bases between. CDR3 nucleotide sequence: TGTGCCAGCAGCCGATTCAGGGTCAATGAGCAGTTCTTC. Its protein product is CASSRFRVNEQFF.

This clonotype has more than one count but fewer than ten. The gene calls are TRBV7-9 and TRBJ1-1; D remains unclear. Germline CDR1 and CDR2: SEHNR and FQNEAQ (reference sequence). V shed 7 bases and J shed 4 bases, with 13 bases lying between them. This CDR3 has 13 amino acids. The CDR3, as DNA: TGTGCCAGCACCTTCTCGGGAGGCACTGAAGCTTTCTTT. Translating it yields CASTFSGGTEAFF. The full variable domain, rest sourced from reference TRBV7-9 and TRBJ1-1, is DTGVSQNPRHKITKRGQNVTFRCDPISEHNRLYWYRQTLGQGPEFLTYFQNEAQLEKSRLLSDRFSAERPKGSFSTLEIQRTEQGDSAMYLCASTFSGGTEAFFGQGTRLTVV.

The CDR3 sequence is CSAVNFGTEAFF. The CDR3 coding sequence is TGCAGTGCTGTCAACTTCGGCACTGAAGCTTTCTTT. The chain links TRBV20-1 to TRBJ1-1; D uncertain. The CDR3 extends over 12 amino acids. The V end lost 5 bases, the J end lost 4 bases, and 11 bases lay between the germline ends. Germline V lookup: CDR1 DFQATT, CDR2 SNEGSKA (reference sequence).

This clonotype occurred many times. The J gene is TRBJ2-2, the V gene TRBV7-2; tentatively, D is TRBD2 (6 bases). The CDR3 consists of 14 residues. V lost 5 bases and J 8 bases, leaving 15 bases between the germline ends. Germline-derived CDR1 and CDR2 are SGHTA and FQGNSA. CDR3 residues: CASSPRRRGGELFF. For the CDR3, the DNA is TGTGCCAGCAGCCCCCGACGGAGGGGAGGGGAGCTGTTTTTT.

J is TRBJ2-7 and V is TRBV20-1; 7 bases are shared with TRBD2. Germline values: CDR1 DFQATT, CDR2 SNEGSKA (reference sequence). This CDR3 contains 14 residues. J lost 2 bases, V lost 4 bases, and 8 bases had no gene match. The DNA of the CDR3 is TGCAGTGCTAAAACGTCTAGCGGCACCTACGAGCAGTACTTC. Protein product: CSAKTSSGTYEQYF.

There are a few counts of this clonotype. V is TRBV7-2 and J is TRBJ2-2; D call uncertain. The CDR3 length is 15 residues. Trimming stripped 5 bases from V and 1 base from J, with 11 bases between. Germline V CDR1 and CDR2: SGHTA, FQGNSA. CDR3 bases: TGTGCCAGCAGCCCGACCGACTTGAACACCGGGGAGCTGTTTTTT. The encoded protein is CASSPTDLNTGELFF.

This clonotype was seen only a few times. This chain connects TRBV5-1 to TRBJ1-2, with 8 bases lining up with TRBD1. This CDR3 is 14 amino acids long. The trim removed 4 bases at V and 2 bases at J, leaving 4 bases unmatched. From germline, CDR1 is SGHRS and CDR2 YFSETQ. Here the CDR3 DNA reads TGCGCCAGCAGCGGAGGACAGGGAAACTATGGCTACACCTTC. Residues: CASSGGQGNYGYTF.

This chain uses TRBV7-8 with TRBJ2-1; 9 nucleotides match TRBD2. The CDR3 runs to 18 residues. The trim removed 6 bases at V and 7 bases at J, leaving 19 bases unmatched. CDR1 is SGHVS, CDR2 FQNEAQ, per germline. The CDR3 is CASSPRVYRGRAVNEQFF. In DNA form, the CDR3 reads TGTGCCAGCAGTCCCAGGGTGTACCGCGGGAGGGCCGTAAATGAGCAGTTCTTC.

CDR3 DNA: TGTGCCAGCAGTTACGGAAAGCGGTCCGAGCAGTACTTC. Its protein product is CASSYGKRSEQYF. The chain carries TRBV27 and TRBJ2-7; D is perhaps TRBD2 (5 bases). Looked up from germline, CDR1 is MNHEY and CDR2 is SMNVEV (reference sequence). V lost 4 bases and J lost 6, with 13 bases in between. This CDR3 has 13 amino acids.

This clonotype came up a few times. This sequence joins TRBV27 and TRBJ2-3, with a possible D match to TRBD2 (5 bases). The CDR3 covers 15 residues. Trimming stripped 5 bases from V and 7 bases from J, with 19 bases between. Germline V lookup: CDR1 MNHEY, CDR2 SMNVEV (reference sequence). The CDR3 sequence is CASSPLGSQVNTQYF. CDR3 DNA sequence: TGTGCCAGCAGTCCATTAGGGAGTCAAGTTAATACGCAGTATTTT.

The rearrangement uses TRBV15 and TRBJ2-2, with a possible D match to TRBD2 (6 bases). Looked up from germline, CDR1 is LNHNV and CDR2 is YYDKDF (reference sequence). This CDR3 comprises 14 residues. With 1 base removed from V and 7 bases from J, the gap between germline ends came to 10 bases. The CDR3 DNA reads as TGTGCCACCAGCAGAGGACTAGGGAACGGGGAGCTGTTTTTT. This sequence encodes CATSRGLGNGELFF.